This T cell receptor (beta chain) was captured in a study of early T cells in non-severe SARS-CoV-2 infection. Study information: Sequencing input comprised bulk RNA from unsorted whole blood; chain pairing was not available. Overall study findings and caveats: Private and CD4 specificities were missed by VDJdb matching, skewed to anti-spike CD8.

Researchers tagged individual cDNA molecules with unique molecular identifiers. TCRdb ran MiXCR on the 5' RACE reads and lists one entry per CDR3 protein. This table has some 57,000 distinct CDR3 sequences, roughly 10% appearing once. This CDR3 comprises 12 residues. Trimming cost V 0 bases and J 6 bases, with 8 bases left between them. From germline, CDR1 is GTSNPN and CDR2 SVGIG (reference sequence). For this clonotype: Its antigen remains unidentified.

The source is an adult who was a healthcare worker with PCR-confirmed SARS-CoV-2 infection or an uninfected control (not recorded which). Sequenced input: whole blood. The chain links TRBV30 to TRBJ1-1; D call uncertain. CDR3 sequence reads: CAWSVGNPEAFF. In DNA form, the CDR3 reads TGTGCCTGGAGTGTAGGAAACCCTGAAGCTTTCTTT.